This is a list of T cell receptor beta chains from one sample in a study of T cell changes during pregnancy in multiple sclerosis. Sequencing was performed with immunoSEQ multiplex PCR; in TCRdb, only in-frame clones are kept and a portion is missing. The sample consists of more than 55,000 clones, 80% to 95% of them appearing once. This material consisted of peripheral blood, taken in the first trimester of pregnancy. Receptors originate from a female donor in good health, enrolled as a control in a pregnancy study. CDR3s include the opening cysteine and the closing phenylalanine or tryptophan. A D gene is named only where the DNA matches it firmly. Clone size is not always given. Where it is, it says once, few, many or a class for expanded clones.

V	J	D	size	CDR3	DNA
TRBV28	TRBJ1-2	TRBD1	NA	CASTSGERGLPLTYGYTF	TGTGCCAGCACCTCTGGGGAGAGGGGGCTTCCCCTGACCTATGGCTACACCTTC
TRBV6-1	TRBJ2-1	TRBD2	NA	CASSAPAGLAGRASYNEQFF	TGTGCCAGCAGTGCCCCGGCAGGACTAGCTGGGAGGGCCTCCTACAATGAGCAGTTCTTC
TRBV7-9	TRBJ2-5	NA	NA	CASSLTGDVRETQYF	TGTGCCAGCAGCTTGACAGGAGATGTCCGGGAGACCCAGTACTTC
TRBV15	TRBJ2-7	NA	NA	CATSRAAGQTYEQYF	TGTGCCACCAGCAGGGCGGCCGGACAGACCTACGAGCAGTACTTC
TRBV19	TRBJ1-2	NA	NA	CASSTPSGEIGYTF	TGTGCCAGTAGTACCCCCTCGGGGGAGATCGGCTACACCTTC
TRBV2	TRBJ2-1	NA	NA	CASTSLGGNEQFF	TGTGCCAGCACCTCTTTAGGGGGAAATGAGCAGTTCTTC
TRBV25-1	TRBJ2-1	TRBD2	NA	CASSEPLAGIYNEQFF	TGTGCCAGCAGTGAACCGCTAGCGGGAATCTACAATGAGCAGTTCTTC
TRBV5-5	TRBJ2-5	TRBD1	NA	CASSSFDRGWDGTQYF	TGTGCCAGCAGTTCATTCGACAGGGGGTGGGACGGGACCCAGTACTTC
TRBV6-1	TRBJ2-7	NA	NA	CASSPSKDNSYEQYF	TGTGCCAGCAGCCCGTCGAAGGACAACTCCTACGAGCAGTACTTC
TRBV2	TRBJ2-2	NA	NA	CASSERMEGGELFF	TGTGCCAGCAGTGAACGGATGGAGGGCGGGGAGCTGTTTTTT
TRBV5-1	TRBJ2-6	NA	NA	CASSPLDRSSGANVLTF	TGCGCCAGCAGTCCCCTCGACAGGTCCTCTGGGGCCAACGTCCTGACTTTC
TRBV19	TRBJ2-1	NA	NA	CASRPIRGGSYNEQFF	TGTGCCAGTAGGCCCATTAGGGGGGGTTCCTACAATGAGCAGTTCTTC
TRBV18	TRBJ2-7	TRBD1	once	CASSPGTGVYEQYF	TGTGCCAGCTCTCCCGGGACAGGGGTATACGAGCAGTACTTC
TRBV29-1	TRBJ2-2	TRBD1	NA	CSAGYGTGRFGGGTGELFF	TGCAGCGCTGGATACGGGACAGGGAGGTTCGGAGGAGGCACCGGGGAGCTGTTTTTT
TRBV5-1	TRBJ1-1	NA	NA	CASSLEGRVVSTEAFF	TGCGCCAGCAGCTTGGAGGGCAGGGTGGTGAGCACTGAAGCTTTCTTT
TRBV5-4	TRBJ2-2	TRBD2	NA	CASSLASGKTGELFF	TGTGCCAGCAGCTTGGCTAGCGGGAAAACCGGGGAGCTGTTTTTT
TRBV7-9	TRBJ2-5	TRBD2	NA	CASSIPGLAGQGKETQYF	TGTGCCAGCAGCATACCGGGACTAGCGGGCCAGGGGAAAGAGACCCAGTACTTC
TRBV29-1	TRBJ2-7	TRBD1	NA	CSVRQGAGEQYF	TGCAGCGTTAGGCAGGGGGCGGGGGAGCAGTACTTC
TRBV19	TRBJ1-1	NA	NA	CASSPRSQGIAEAFF	TGTGCCAGTAGTCCCCGATCACAGGGAATAGCTGAAGCTTTCTTT
TRBV5-1	TRBJ1-1	TRBD1	NA	CASRHDRGRMNTEAFF	TGCGCCAGCAGACATGACAGGGGAAGGATGAACACTGAAGCTTTCTTT
TRBV4-2	TRBJ1-2	NA	NA	CASSQRVHYGYTF	TGTGCCAGCAGCCAACGGGTCCACTATGGCTACACCTTC
TRBV6-5	TRBJ2-7	TRBD2	NA	CASSERGRVSYEQYF	TGTGCCAGCAGCGAACGCGGGAGGGTTAGCTACGAGCAGTACTTC
TRBV7-2	TRBJ2-7	TRBD2	NA	CASSLGRLAGTYEQYF	TGTGCCAGCAGCTTAGGGCGGCTAGCGGGGACCTACGAGCAGTACTTC
TRBV4-1	TRBJ2-1	TRBD2	once	CASSHRPNLLLAGGPNEQFF	TGCGCCAGCAGCCATCGACCAAACCTTCTACTAGCGGGAGGGCCAAATGAGCAGTTCTTC
TRBV7-9	TRBJ2-6	NA	once	CASSLLGANVLTF	TGTGCCAGCAGCTTACTTGGGGCCAACGTCCTGACTTTC
TRBV28	TRBJ1-4	NA	once	CASSLWGRGGEKLFF	TGTGCCAGCAGTTTATGGGGGAGGGGAGGCGAAAAACTGTTTTTT
TRBV28	TRBJ1-2	NA	NA	CASSLRVRWEANYGYTF	TGTGCCAGCAGTTTGAGGGTGAGATGGGAAGCTAACTATGGCTACACCTTC
TRBV7-9	TRBJ2-1	NA	NA	CASSLESLEQFF	TGTGCCAGCAGCTTAGAGTCTCTAGAGCAGTTCTTC
TRBV7-9	TRBJ2-1	TRBD1	NA	CASSLRTGRNEQFF	TGTGCCAGCAGCCTAAGGACAGGGCGTAATGAGCAGTTCTTC
TRBV18	TRBJ2-7	NA	NA	CASSSWEEQYF	TGTGCCAGCTCATCCTGGGAGGAGCAGTACTTC
TRBV6-5	TRBJ1-2	TRBD1	NA	CASSRSPTGSYGYTF	TGTGCCAGCAGCCGATCACCGACAGGGTCCTATGGCTACACCTTC
TRBV18	TRBJ2-3	NA	NA	CASSPSGEGDTQYF	TGTGCCAGCTCACCATCAGGGGAGGGAGATACGCAGTATTTT
TRBV5-6	TRBJ2-7	NA	NA	CASSLDSPFQGRDEQYF	TGTGCCAGCAGCTTGGATTCGCCCTTCCAGGGGAGGGACGAGCAGTACTTC
TRBV2	TRBJ1-5	TRBD1	NA	CASSEPAGGQPQHF	TGTGCCAGCAGTGAACCGGCAGGGGGCCAGCCCCAGCATTTT
TRBV19	TRBJ2-1	NA	NA	CASLRAVDNEQFF	TGTGCCAGTTTGAGAGCTGTGGACAATGAGCAGTTCTTC
TRBV7-2	TRBJ1-1	NA	few	CASSPLKNREAFF	TGTGCCAGCAGCCCCCTTAAGAACAGGGAAGCTTTCTTT
TRBV7-2	TRBJ2-7	NA	NA	CASSSPSRGSYEQYF	TGTGCCAGCAGCTCGCCTTCCCGGGGGTCCTACGAGCAGTACTTC
TRBV14	TRBJ2-7	NA	NA	CASSTYSSYEQYF	TGTGCCAGCAGCACCTACAGCTCCTACGAGCAGTACTTC
TRBV4-1	TRBJ2-7	TRBD1	NA	CASSQDSGGASYEQYF	TGCGCCAGCAGCCAAGATTCAGGGGGCGCCTCCTACGAGCAGTACTTC
TRBV28	TRBJ2-1	NA	NA	CASSFTGRHEQFF	TGTGCCAGCAGTTTTACAGGGAGACATGAGCAGTTCTTC
TRBV7-6	TRBJ2-7	TRBD2	medium-sized	CASSLASGSMNYEQYF	TGTGCCAGCAGCTTAGCGAGCGGGAGTATGAACTACGAGCAGTACTTC
TRBV2	TRBJ1-5	TRBD1	once	CASSWGTGKFQPQHF	TGTGCCAGCAGTTGGGGGACAGGGAAGTTTCAGCCCCAGCATTTT
TRBV7-2	TRBJ2-5	TRBD2	NA	CASSLAGTSGSQRQETQYF	TGTGCCAGCAGCTTGGCAGGGACTAGCGGGAGTCAAAGACAAGAGACCCAGTACTTC
TRBV5-6	TRBJ2-7	TRBD1	NA	CASSLGTGGYEQYF	TGTGCCAGCAGCCTTGGGACAGGGGGATACGAGCAGTACTTC
TRBV7-8	TRBJ2-1	TRBD2	NA	CASSRTWVAGSLGNEQFF	TGTGCCAGCAGCCGTACGTGGGTAGCGGGATCATTGGGCAATGAGCAGTTCTTC
TRBV9	TRBJ2-7	NA	NA	CASSPKGGYEQYF	TGTGCCAGCAGCCCCAAGGGAGGTTACGAGCAGTACTTC
TRBV5-1	TRBJ2-1	TRBD1	NA	CASSLAGTAYNEQFF	TGCGCCAGCAGCTTGGCGGGGACAGCCTACAATGAGCAGTTCTTC
TRBV27	TRBJ1-1	NA	NA	CASGPLGGRGTEAFF	TGTGCCAGCGGACCCTTGGGGGGGCGAGGGACTGAAGCTTTCTTT
TRBV6-5	TRBJ1-2	TRBD1	NA	CASSRTGTYGYTF	TGTGCCAGCAGCCGGACAGGGACGTATGGCTACACCTTC
TRBV5-1	TRBJ2-5	NA	NA	CGEQAKEPQGTQYF	TGCGGCGAACAGGCGAAGGAGCCCCAGGGGACCCAGTACTTC
TRBV28	TRBJ1-1	TRBD1	NA	CASRQGARNTEAFF	TGTGCCAGCAGGCAGGGGGCCCGAAACACTGAAGCTTTCTTT